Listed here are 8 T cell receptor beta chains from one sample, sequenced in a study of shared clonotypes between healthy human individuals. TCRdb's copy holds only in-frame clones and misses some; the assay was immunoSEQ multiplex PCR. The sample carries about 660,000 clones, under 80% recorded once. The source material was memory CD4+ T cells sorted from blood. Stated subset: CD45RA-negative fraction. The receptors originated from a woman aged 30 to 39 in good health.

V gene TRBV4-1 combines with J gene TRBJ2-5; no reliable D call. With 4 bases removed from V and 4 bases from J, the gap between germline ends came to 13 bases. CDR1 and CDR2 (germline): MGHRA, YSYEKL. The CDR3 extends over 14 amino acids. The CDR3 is CASSRYSEGETQYF. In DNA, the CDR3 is TGCGCCAGCAGCCGCTACAGCGAAGGAGAGACCCAGTACTTC.

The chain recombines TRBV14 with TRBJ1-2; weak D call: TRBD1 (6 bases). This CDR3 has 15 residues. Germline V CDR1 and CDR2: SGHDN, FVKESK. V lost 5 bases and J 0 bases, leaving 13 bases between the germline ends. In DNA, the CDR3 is TGTGCCAGCAGCTCGCGTGGGGGCCCTAACTATGGCTACACCTTC. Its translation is CASSSRGGPNYGYTF. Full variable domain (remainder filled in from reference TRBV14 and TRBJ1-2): EAGVTQFPSHSVIEKGQTVTLRCDPISGHDNLYWYRRVMGKEIKFLLHFVKESKQDESGMPNNRFLAERTGGTYSTLKVQPAELEDSGVYFCASSSRGGPNYGYTFGSGTRLTVV.

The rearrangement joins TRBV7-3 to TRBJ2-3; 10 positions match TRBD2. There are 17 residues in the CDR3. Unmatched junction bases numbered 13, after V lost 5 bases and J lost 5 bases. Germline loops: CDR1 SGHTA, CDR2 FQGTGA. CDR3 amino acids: CASSARVAGGGRDTQYF. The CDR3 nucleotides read TGTGCCAGCAGCGCTCGAGTAGCGGGAGGTGGGCGAGATACGCAGTATTTT.

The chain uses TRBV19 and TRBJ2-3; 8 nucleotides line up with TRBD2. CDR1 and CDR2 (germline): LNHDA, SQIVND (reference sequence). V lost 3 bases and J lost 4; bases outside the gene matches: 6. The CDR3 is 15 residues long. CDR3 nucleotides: TGTGCCAGTAGTATTCGAAGCGGGAGCTCAGATACGCAGTATTTT. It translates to CASSIRSGSSDTQYF. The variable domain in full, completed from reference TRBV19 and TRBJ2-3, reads DGGITQSPKYLFRKEGQNVTLSCEQNLNHDAMYWYRQDPGQGLRLIYYSQIVNDFQKGDIAEGYSVSREKKESFPLTVTSAQKNPTAFYLCASSIRSGSSDTQYFGPGTRLTVL.

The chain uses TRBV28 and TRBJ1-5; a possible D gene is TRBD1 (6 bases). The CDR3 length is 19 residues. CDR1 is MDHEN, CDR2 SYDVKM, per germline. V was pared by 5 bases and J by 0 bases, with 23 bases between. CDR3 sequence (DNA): TGTGCCAGCAGTCCCCGGGTGACTAGGGGGGATTATAGCAATCAGCCCCAGCATTTT. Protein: CASSPRVTRGDYSNQPQHF.

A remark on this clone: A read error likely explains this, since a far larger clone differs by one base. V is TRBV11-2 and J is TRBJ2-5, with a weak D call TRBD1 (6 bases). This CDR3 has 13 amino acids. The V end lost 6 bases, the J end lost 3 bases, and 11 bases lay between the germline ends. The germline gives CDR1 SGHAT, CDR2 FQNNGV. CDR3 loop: CASSYSGEETQYF. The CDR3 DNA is TGTGCCAGCAGTTACTCAGGGGAAGAGACCCAGTACTTC.

In DNA, the CDR3 is TGTGCCAGCAGTTTCCCGAAAGACCTATCCTACAATGAGCAGTTCTTC. This translates into CASSFPKDLSYNEQFF. This chain joins TRBV27 and TRBJ2-1; D is unresolved. The CDR3 is 16 residues long. CDR1 is MNHEY, CDR2 SMNVEV, per germline (reference sequence). V was clipped by 3 bases and J by 1 base, with 13 bases between them.

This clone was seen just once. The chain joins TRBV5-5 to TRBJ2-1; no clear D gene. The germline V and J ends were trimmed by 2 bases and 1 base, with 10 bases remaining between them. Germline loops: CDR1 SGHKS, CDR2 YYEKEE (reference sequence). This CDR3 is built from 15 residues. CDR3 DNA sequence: TGTGCCAGCAGCTTCTCCTTAGGTTCCTACAATGAGCAGTTCTTC. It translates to CASSFSLGSYNEQFF.